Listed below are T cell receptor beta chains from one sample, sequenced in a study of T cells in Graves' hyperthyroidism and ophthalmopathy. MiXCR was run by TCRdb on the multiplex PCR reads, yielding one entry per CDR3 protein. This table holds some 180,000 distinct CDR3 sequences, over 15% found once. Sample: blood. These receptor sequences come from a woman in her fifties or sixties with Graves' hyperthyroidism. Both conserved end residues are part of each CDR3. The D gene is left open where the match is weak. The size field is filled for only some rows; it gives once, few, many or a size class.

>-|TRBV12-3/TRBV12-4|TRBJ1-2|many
CASSLDSLRGYTF
TGTGCCAGCAGTCTGGACAGTCTGCGGGGCTACACCTTC
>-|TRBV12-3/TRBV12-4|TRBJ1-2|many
CASWGRENGYTF
TGTGCCAGCTGGGGCAGGGAGAATGGCTACACCTTC
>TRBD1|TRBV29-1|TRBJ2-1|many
CSVEVGQGFGRSYNEQFF
TGCAGCGTTGAAGTAGGACAGGGGTTCGGGAGATCCTACAATGAGCAGTTCTTC
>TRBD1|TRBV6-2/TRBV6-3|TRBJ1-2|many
CASSYRGQAAYGYTF
TGTGCCAGCAGCTACAGGGGACAGGCTGCCTATGGCTACACCTTC
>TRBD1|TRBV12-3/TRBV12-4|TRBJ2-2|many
CASRRQGVWTGELFF
TGTGCCAGCAGAAGACAGGGGGTATGGACCGGGGAGCTGTTTTTT
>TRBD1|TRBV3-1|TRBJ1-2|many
CASSQGTGANYGYTF
TGTGCCAGCAGCCAGGGGACAGGGGCCAACTATGGCTACACCTTC
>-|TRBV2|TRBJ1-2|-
CASSEGQANYGYTF
TGTGCCAGCAGTGAAGGACAGGCTAACTATGGCTACACCTTC
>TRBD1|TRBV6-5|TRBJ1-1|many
CASSYSGGTAEAFF
TGTGCCAGCAGTTACTCCGGAGGGACAGCCGAAGCTTTCTTT
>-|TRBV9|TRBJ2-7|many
CASSVAYGLSYEQYF
TGTGCCAGCAGCGTAGCTTACGGGTTAAGCTACGAGCAGTACTTC
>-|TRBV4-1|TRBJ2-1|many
CATQGRDEQFF
TGCGCCACCCAGGGTCGGGATGAGCAGTTCTTC
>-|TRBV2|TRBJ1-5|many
CASNGAGENQPQHF
TGTGCCAGCAACGGGGCAGGAGAAAATCAGCCCCAGCATTTT
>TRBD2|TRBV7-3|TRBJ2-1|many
CASSLTPTSPGLNEQFF
TGTGCCAGCAGCTTAACCCCGACTAGCCCTGGGCTCAATGAGCAGTTCTTC
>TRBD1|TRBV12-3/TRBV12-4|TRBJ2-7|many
CASSPPGQAYEQYF
TGTGCCAGCAGTCCCCCCGGACAGGCCTACGAGCAGTACTTC
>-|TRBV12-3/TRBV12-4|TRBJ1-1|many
CASSFGGTVNTEAFF
TGTGCCAGCAGTTTCGGGGGGACGGTGAACACTGAAGCTTTCTTT
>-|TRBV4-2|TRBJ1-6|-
CASSQETQYNSPLHF
TGTGCCAGCAGCCAAGAGACCCAATATAATTCACCCCTCCACTTT
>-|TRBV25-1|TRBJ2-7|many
CASSETGASYEQYF
TGTGCCAGCAGTGAGACAGGTGCCTCCTACGAGCAGTACTTC
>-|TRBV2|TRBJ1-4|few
CASSEGVEKLFF
TGTGCCAGCAGTGAAGGGGTTGAAAAACTGTTTTTT
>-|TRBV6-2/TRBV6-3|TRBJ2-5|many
CASGGHNTQYF
TGTGCCAGCGGGGGGCACAACACCCAGTACTTC
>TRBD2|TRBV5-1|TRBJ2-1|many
CASSSRDYASTEQFF
TGCGCCAGCAGCTCCCGGGACTACGCATCTACTGAGCAGTTCTTC
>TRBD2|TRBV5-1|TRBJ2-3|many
CASSSTSGGSLPDTQYF
TGCGCCAGCAGCTCAACTAGCGGGGGCTCCCTCCCAGATACGCAGTATTTT
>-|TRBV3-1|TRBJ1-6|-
CASSQDRQVSPLHF
TGTGCCAGCAGCCAAGATAGGCAGGTTTCACCCCTCCACTTT
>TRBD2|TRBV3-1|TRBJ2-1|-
CTSSRPTGGGNEQFF
TGTACCAGCAGCCGCCCTACGGGAGGGGGGAATGAGCAGTTCTTC
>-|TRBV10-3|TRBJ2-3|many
CAISRQESTDTQYF
TGTGCCATCAGTAGACAGGAGAGCACAGATACGCAGTATTTT
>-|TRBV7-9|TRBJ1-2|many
CASSSKQGLEGYTF
TGTGCCAGCAGCTCCAAACAGGGATTAGAGGGCTACACCTTC
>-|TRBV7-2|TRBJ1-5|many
CASSLQGSSNQPQHF
TGTGCCAGCAGCTTGCAGGGATCCAGCAATCAGCCCCAGCATTTT
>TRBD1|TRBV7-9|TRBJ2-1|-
CASSEIRGLHNEQFF
TGTGCCAGCAGCGAAATAAGGGGGCTACACAATGAGCAGTTCTTC
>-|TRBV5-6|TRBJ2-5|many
CASSLPWGLRQETQYF
TGTGCCAGCAGCCTCCCCTGGGGGTTGAGGCAAGAGACCCAGTACTTC
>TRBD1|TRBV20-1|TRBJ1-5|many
CSARGLTGGGYQPQHF
TGCAGTGCTAGAGGCCTAACAGGGGGCGGCTATCAGCCCCAGCATTTT
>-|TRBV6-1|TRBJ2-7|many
CASSEGGVREQYF
TGTGCCAGCAGTGAAGGAGGTGTGCGGGAGCAGTACTTC
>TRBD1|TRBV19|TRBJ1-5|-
CASSGTGGNNQPQHF
TGTGCCAGTAGCGGGACAGGGGGCAACAATCAGCCCCAGCATTTT
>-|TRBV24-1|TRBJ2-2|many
CATSETGTGAGELFF
TGTGCCACCAGTGAGACAGGGACGGGGGCCGGGGAGCTGTTTTTT
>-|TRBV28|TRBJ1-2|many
CASSLGPESSYTF
TGTGCCAGCAGTTTAGGGCCGGAATCCAGCTACACCTTC
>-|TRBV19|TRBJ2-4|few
CASSHRGAKNIQYF
TGTGCCAGTTCCCACCGGGGGGCCAAAAACATTCAGTACTTC
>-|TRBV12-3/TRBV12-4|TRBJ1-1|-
CASSFSWANTEAFF
TGTGCCAGCAGTTTTTCCTGGGCGAACACTGAAGCTTTCTTT
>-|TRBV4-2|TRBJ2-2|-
CASSGWDPITGELFF
TGTGCCAGCAGCGGCTGGGACCCGATCACCGGGGAGCTGTTTTTT
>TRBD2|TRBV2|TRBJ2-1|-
CASSAGVDNEQFF
TGTGCCAGCAGCGCGGGGGTGGACAATGAGCAGTTCTTC
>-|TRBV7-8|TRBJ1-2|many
CASGDWGDRGYGYTF
TGTGCCAGCGGAGACTGGGGGGACCGGGGTTATGGCTACACCTTC
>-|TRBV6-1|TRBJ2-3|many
CASSEAGISTDTQYF
TGTGCCAGCAGTGAAGCGGGTATCAGCACAGATACGCAGTATTTT
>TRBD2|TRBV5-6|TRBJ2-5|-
CASSLGTSGEQETQYF
TGTGCCAGCAGCCTAGGGACTAGCGGGGAACAAGAGACCCAGTACTTC
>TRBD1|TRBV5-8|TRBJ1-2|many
CASSIYSGGTLGYTF
TGTGCCAGCAGCATTTACTCAGGGGGCACCCTTGGCTACACCTTC
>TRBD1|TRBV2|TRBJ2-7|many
CASSEDGTGLYEQYF
TGTGCCAGCAGTGAAGACGGGACAGGGTTATACGAGCAGTACTTC